Here is one TCR beta chain with its context. What it recognizes is unknown. The authors reverse transcribed all of the isolated RNA, so sequencing captured expressed TCRB transcripts. The average output of naive, central memory and regulatory T cell samples was a few million reads. The assay was immunoSEQ multiplex PCR, and TCRdb's table has in-frame clones only and misses some. The table lists roughly 300,000 clones, around an eighth of them singletons, with over 0.015% in the top ten. Germline CDR1 SGHRS, CDR2 YFSETQ. The CDR3 totals 19 residues. V shed 0 bases, J shed 2 bases, and the junction held 11 bases outside the gene matches. This entry is derived from a study of beta chain features in type 1 diabetes. Overall study findings and caveats: Naive, central memory and Treg TCRB repertoires appeared more alike in patients than in healthy donors. In every one of the four CD4+ subsets, TCRB CDR3s were moderately but significantly shorter in Type 1 diabetes patients. Insertions at VDJ junctions were less frequent in type 1 diabetes patients. These patients also deleted more nucleotides at the same junctions.

The sequence was obtained from a man aged 30 to 45 with type 1 diabetes. Sequencing was carried out using naive CD4+ T cells from blood. J is TRBJ2-6 and V is TRBV5-1; 7 bases align to TRBD1. In DNA form, the CDR3 reads TGCGCCAGCAGCTTGGGTTTCGGCGACAGGGACACTGGGGCCAACGTCCTGACTTTC. This codes for CASSLGFGDRDTGANVLTF.